These 10 T cell receptor beta chains were all obtained from the same sample, sequenced in a study of shared clonotypes between healthy human individuals. The protocol was immunoSEQ multiplex PCR, while the TCRdb copy is restricted to in-frame clones and leaves out a portion. Of roughly 720,000 clones listed, about nine tenths were seen once; the top ten hold about 34%. The sequenced material came from memory CD8+ T cells from PBMCs. Subset: CD45RO+ cells pooled with CCR7-negative TemRA cells. The receptors originated from a man aged 18 to 35 in good health. Some clones in this sample may be carry-over from other donors' samples.

This clone has only one observation. The chain employs TRBV4-1 and TRBJ2-1; possibly TRBD2 for D (6 bases). Germline V gives CDR1 MGHRA, CDR2 YSYEKL. The CDR3 is 15 amino acids. V gave up 3 bases and J gave up 5 bases, with 14 bases separating them. The CDR3 DNA reads as TGCGCCAGCAGCCACGAGGCCTCGGGGGACAATGAGCAGTTCTTC. Translation gives CASSHEASGDNEQFF.

The sample holds one count of this clone. The DNA for the CDR3 is TGTGCCAGCAGCACCGGACAGTACAATGAGCAGTTCTTC. As protein: CASSTGQYNEQFF. V and J are TRBV11-1 and TRBJ2-1; possible D gene TRBD1, 6 bases. Germline CDR1 and CDR2: SGHAT and FQDESV (reference sequence). The CDR3 runs to 13 residues. V was clipped by 5 bases and J by 4 bases, with 9 bases between them. The full variable domain, completed using reference TRBV11-1 and TRBJ2-1, is EAEVAQSPRYKITEKSQAVAFWCDPISGHATLYWYRQILGQGPELLVQFQDESVVDDSQLPKDRFSAERLKGVDSTLKIQPAELGDSAMYLCASSTGQYNEQFFGPGTRLTVL.

This chain links TRBV6-5 with TRBJ1-2, with D hard to call. The germline V gene has CDR1 MNHEY and CDR2 SVGAGI. Trimming shortened V by 4 bases and J by 4 bases, and 13 bases separated the two germline ends. This CDR3 is built from 14 residues. The CDR3 DNA sequence: TGTGCCAGCAGTTTCTCCCACAAAACCTATGGCTACACCTTC. It specifies CASSFSHKTYGYTF.

The V gene is TRBV4-1, the J gene TRBJ1-6; 9 bases fit TRBD1. The CDR3 has 17 amino acids. V dropped 0 bases and J dropped 9; count of bases not matched to a gene: 9. Germline CDR1 reads MGHRA; CDR2 reads YSYEKL. The DNA for the CDR3 is TGCGCCAGCAGCCAAGATCCTTGGACAGGGGCCACTTCACCCCTCCACTTT. Translated, it gives CASSQDPWTGATSPLHF.

The sample holds a few counts of this clone. This chain joins TRBV28 and TRBJ2-7; the D is unclear. This CDR3 is 11 amino acids long. Trimming removed 5 bases at V and 6 bases at J, with 8 bases between. Per germline, CDR1 MDHEN and CDR2 SYDVKM. The CDR3 region is CASSLGPEQYF. DNA for the CDR3: TGTGCCAGCAGTCTAGGGCCCGAGCAGTACTTC.

There are a few counts of this clone. A read error may be the cause here, since a much bigger clone is one base away. The chain couples TRBV7-9 to TRBJ2-3, with no clear D. The CDR3 extends over 11 amino acids. Trimming stripped 4 bases from V and 2 bases from J, with 1 base between. The V gene's germline CDR1 is SEHNR and CDR2 FQNEAQ (reference sequence). Here the CDR3 DNA reads TGTGCCAGCAGCTCCACAGATACGCAGTATTTT. It yields the protein CASSSTDTQYF. Using reference TRBV7-9 and TRBJ2-3 for the parts outside the CDR3, the full variable domain is DTGVSQNPRHKITKRGQNVTFRCDPISEHNRLYWYRQTLGQGPEFLTYFQNEAQLEKSRLLSDRFSAERPKGSFSTLEIQRTEQGDSAMYLCASSSTDTQYFGPGTRLTVL.

The J gene is TRBJ1-1, the V gene TRBV4-3; D gene uncertain. Per germline, CDR1 LGHNA and CDR2 YSLEER. The CDR3 runs 15 residues. The germline V and J ends were trimmed by 4 bases and 1 base, with 13 bases remaining between them. CDR3 residues: CASSPETWGNTEAFF. CDR3 sequence (DNA): TGCGCCAGCAGCCCTGAGACATGGGGGAACACTGAAGCTTTCTTT.

The V gene is TRBV18, the J gene TRBJ1-1, with D unclear. V lost 3 bases and J 6 bases, leaving 11 bases between the germline ends. This CDR3 region has 13 residues. CDR1 KGHSH and CDR2 LQKENI come from the germline V gene. CDR3 nucleotide sequence: TGTGCCAGCTCACCCTGGTCGGAACCTGAAGCTTTCTTT. Translated, it gives CASSPWSEPEAFF.

The rearrangement joins TRBV5-4 to TRBJ1-4; D gene unclear. Germline V lookup: CDR1 SGHNT, CDR2 YYREEE (reference sequence). This CDR3 spans 12 amino acids. V lost 0 bases and J lost 11, with 8 bases in between. The CDR3 loop is CASSLELGKLFF. As DNA, the CDR3 is TGTGCCAGCAGCTTGGAACTAGGGAAACTGTTTTTT.

The gene calls are TRBV6-4 and TRBJ1-1; the D gene is possibly TRBD1 (6 bases). The CDR3 extends over 16 amino acids. The V gene's germline CDR1 is MRHNA and CDR2 SNTAGT. V gave up 0 bases and J gave up 1 base, with 12 bases separating them. The CDR3 loop reads CASSDSRTERNTEAFF. For the CDR3, the DNA is TGTGCCAGCAGTGACTCGAGGACAGAAAGGAACACTGAAGCTTTCTTT.